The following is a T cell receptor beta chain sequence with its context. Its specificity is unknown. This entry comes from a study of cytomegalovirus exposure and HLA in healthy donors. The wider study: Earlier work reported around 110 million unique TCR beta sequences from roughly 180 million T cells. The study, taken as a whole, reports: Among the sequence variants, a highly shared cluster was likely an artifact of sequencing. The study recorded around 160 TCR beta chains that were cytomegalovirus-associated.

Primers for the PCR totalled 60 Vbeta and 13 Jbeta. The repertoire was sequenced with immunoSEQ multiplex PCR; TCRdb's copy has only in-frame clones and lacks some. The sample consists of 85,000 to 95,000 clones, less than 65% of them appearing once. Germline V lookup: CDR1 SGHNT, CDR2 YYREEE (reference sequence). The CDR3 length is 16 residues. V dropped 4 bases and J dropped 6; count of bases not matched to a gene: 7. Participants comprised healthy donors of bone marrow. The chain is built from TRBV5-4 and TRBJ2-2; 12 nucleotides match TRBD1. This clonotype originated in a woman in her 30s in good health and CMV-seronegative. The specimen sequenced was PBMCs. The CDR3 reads CASSPRDRGRPGELFF. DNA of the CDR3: TGTGCCAGCAGCCCCCGGGACAGGGGGCGCCCCGGGGAGCTGTTTTTT.